This T cell receptor (beta chain) was documented in a study of blood T cell repertoires in COVID-19. Original methodology: Estimated nucleated cell counts came from reference gene primer amplification. Generated by immunoSEQ multiplex PCR, the TCRdb table keeps only in-frame clones and is missing some. The V and J calls and clone size are taken from that table; D and trimming were inferred from the DNA. The sample shows over 100,000 clones, approximately 80% of them seen only once. Sequencing was carried out using peripheral blood. The sequence derives from a woman aged 70-85 years with acute or convalescent COVID-19.

As DNA, the CDR3 is TGTGCCAAAACTAGCGGGTCGATCTACGAGCAGTACTTC. Protein product: CAKTSGSIYEQYF. This rearrangement joins TRBV19 to TRBJ2-7, with 9 positions matching TRBD2. The CDR3 consists of 13 residues. With 10 bases clipped from V and 3 bases from J, the junction kept 7 bases outside the gene matches. Germline V CDR1 and CDR2: LNHDA, SQIVND (reference sequence).